Listed here are 11 T cell receptor beta chains from one sample, sequenced in a study of cytomegalovirus exposure and HLA in healthy donors. In the PCR, 60 Vbeta and 13 Jbeta primers were used. Profiling relied on immunoSEQ multiplex PCR, and the TCRdb table lists in-frame clones only, not all of them. The sample carries around 160,000 clones, approximately 79% recorded once. The sample was PBMCs. The receptors stem from a middle-aged woman in good health and CMV-seropositive.

This clone came up a few times. The J gene is TRBJ1-2, the V gene TRBV6-5; D not certain. In germline, CDR1 is MNHEY, CDR2 SVGAGI. V was shortened by 9 bases and J by 1 base, with 9 bases between the two germline ends. This CDR3 is 12 amino acids long. This CDR3 is CASRGFNYGYTF. As DNA, the CDR3 is TGTGCCAGTCGTGGCTTTAACTATGGCTACACCTTC.

The chain uses TRBV19 and TRBJ1-5, with TRBD1 matching over 7 bases. The CDR3 runs 15 residues. Trimming removed 4 bases from V and 0 bases from J; junction bases left unmatched: 3. From germline, CDR1 is LNHDA and CDR2 SQIVND (reference sequence). The CDR3 DNA sequence: TGTGCCAGTAGTACTACAGGGGATAGCAATCAGCCCCAGCATTTT. It translates to CASSTTGDSNQPQHF.

This clone was counted only a few times. The chain combines TRBV7-2 with TRBJ1-2; 7 bases are a match to TRBD1. The CDR3 consists of 15 residues. V was clipped by 0 bases and J by 3 bases; unmatched bases: 4. Per the germline V gene, CDR1 is SGHTA and CDR2 is FQGNSA. CDR3 sequence: CASSLAQGTYYGYTF. The CDR3 DNA follows: TGTGCCAGCAGCTTAGCACAGGGGACGTACTATGGCTACACCTTC.

This clone came up once. This chain joins TRBV12-5 and TRBJ2-5; 11 nucleotides align to TRBD1. Germline loops: CDR1 LGHNT, CDR2 FRNRAP. This CDR3 contains 14 residues. J lost 4 bases, V lost 5 bases, and 3 bases had no gene match. The CDR3 DNA reads as TGTGCTAGTGGTACCGGACAGGGGGCAGAGACCCAGTACTTC. Translated: CASGTGQGAETQYF. Filled out from reference TRBV12-5 and TRBJ2-5, the complete variable domain reads DARVTQTPRHKVTEMGQEVTMRCQPILGHNTVFWYRQTMMQGLELLAYFRNRAPLDDSGMPKDRFSAEMPDATLATLKIQPSEPRDSAVYFCASGTGQGAETQYFGPGTRLLVL.

The V and J genes are TRBV14 and TRBJ2-1; D uncertain. The CDR3 has 17 residues. Germline values: CDR1 SGHDN, CDR2 FVKESK. Trimming stripped 0 bases from V and 2 bases from J, with 14 bases between. CDR3 loop: CASSQDIVPGTYNEQFF. The CDR3 nucleotides are TGTGCCAGCAGCCAAGATATAGTGCCAGGAACCTACAATGAGCAGTTCTTC.

This clone was seen a handful of times. This chain uses TRBV2 with TRBJ1-5, with D perhaps matching TRBD1 (5 bases). Trimming cost V 0 bases and J 6 bases, with 9 bases left between them. The CDR3 totals 14 residues. Germline V gene lookup returns CDR1 SNHLY and CDR2 FYNNEI. The chain's CDR3 is CASSEARGIQPQHF. CDR3 bases: TGTGCCAGCAGTGAAGCTAGGGGTATTCAGCCCCAGCATTTT.

This clone has more than one count but fewer than ten. The chain recombines TRBV11-2 with TRBJ2-2; TRBD2 aligns across 12 bases. This CDR3 is 16 amino acids long. V lost 5 bases and J lost 8; bases outside the gene matches: 9. CDR1 is SGHAT, CDR2 FQNNGV, per germline. The chain's CDR3 is CASSLRTSGVEGELFF. The CDR3 nucleotides are TGTGCCAGCAGCCTTAGGACTAGCGGGGTAGAGGGGGAGCTGTTTTTT.

V is TRBV11-2 and J is TRBJ2-1; 7 nucleotides line up with TRBD2. Germline-derived CDR1 and CDR2 are SGHAT and FQNNGV. V lost 1 base to trimming and J lost 10 bases; unmatched junction nucleotides: 1. This CDR3 spans 12 amino acids. The CDR3 here is CASSLGLAEQFF. CDR3 bases: TGTGCCAGCAGCTTAGGACTAGCAGAGCAGTTCTTC.

The chain joins TRBV9 to TRBJ2-2; the match to TRBD2 covers 11 bases. Looked up from germline, CDR1 is SGDLS and CDR2 is YYNGEE. This CDR3 is built from 19 residues. Losses at the gene ends were 0 bases for V and 4 bases for J; bases not matched to a gene: 11. Here the CDR3 reads CASSVVYSGGALGTGELFF. The CDR3 DNA is TGTGCCAGCAGCGTAGTGTATAGCGGGGGGGCCCTTGGCACCGGGGAGCTGTTTTTT.

The gene calls are TRBV15 and TRBJ1-1; D remains unclear. The V and J ends lost 0 bases and 4 bases respectively, with 6 bases between them. The CDR3 has 13 amino acids. CDR1 is LNHNV, CDR2 YYDKDF, per germline (reference sequence). In DNA form, the CDR3 reads TGTGCCACCAGCAGAGATCCCCGCACTGAAGCTTTCTTT. Its protein product is CATSRDPRTEAFF.

This chain uses TRBV10-3 with TRBJ1-6; perhaps TRBD1 as D (5 bases). The germline V gene has CDR1 ENHRY and CDR2 SYGVKD. CDR3 length equals 12 residues. Trimming removed 6 bases from V and 10 bases from J, with 10 bases in between. In DNA, the CDR3 is TGTGCCATCAGCCCAGGGCACTCACCCCTCCACTTT. Encoded protein: CAISPGHSPLHF.